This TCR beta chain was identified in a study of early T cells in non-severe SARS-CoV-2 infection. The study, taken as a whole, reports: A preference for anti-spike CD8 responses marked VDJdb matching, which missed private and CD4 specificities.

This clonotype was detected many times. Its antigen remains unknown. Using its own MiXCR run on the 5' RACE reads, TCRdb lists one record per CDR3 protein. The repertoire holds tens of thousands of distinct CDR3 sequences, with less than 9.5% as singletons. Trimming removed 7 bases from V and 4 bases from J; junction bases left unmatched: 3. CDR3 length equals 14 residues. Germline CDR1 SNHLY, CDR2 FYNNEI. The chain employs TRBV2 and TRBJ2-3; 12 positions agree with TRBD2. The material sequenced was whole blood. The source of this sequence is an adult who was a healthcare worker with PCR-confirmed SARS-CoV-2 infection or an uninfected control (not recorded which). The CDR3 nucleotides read TGTGCCAGCAACCTAGCGGGAGGGCCAGATACGCAGTATTTT. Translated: CASNLAGGPDTQYF.